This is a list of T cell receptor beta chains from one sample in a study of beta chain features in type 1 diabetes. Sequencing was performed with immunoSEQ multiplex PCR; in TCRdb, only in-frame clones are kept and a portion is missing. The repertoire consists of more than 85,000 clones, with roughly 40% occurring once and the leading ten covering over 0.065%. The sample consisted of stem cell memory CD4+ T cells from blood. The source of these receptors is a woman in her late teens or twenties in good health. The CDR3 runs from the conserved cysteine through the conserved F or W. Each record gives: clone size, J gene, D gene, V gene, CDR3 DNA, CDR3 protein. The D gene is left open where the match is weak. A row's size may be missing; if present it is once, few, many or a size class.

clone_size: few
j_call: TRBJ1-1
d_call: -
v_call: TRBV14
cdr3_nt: TGTGCCAGCAGCCAGAAATCGTTAGTTAGTGCCACTGAAGCTTTCTTT
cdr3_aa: CASSQKSLVSATEAFF

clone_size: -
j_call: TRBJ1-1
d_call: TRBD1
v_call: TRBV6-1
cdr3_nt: TGTGCCAGCAGTGCTCATCGGACAGGAAACACTGAAGCTTTCTTT
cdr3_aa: CASSAHRTGNTEAFF

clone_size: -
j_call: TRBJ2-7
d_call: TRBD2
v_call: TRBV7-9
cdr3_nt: TGTGCCAGCAGCTTAGTGGTAGCGGGAGCCTACGAGCAGTACTTC
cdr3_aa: CASSLVVAGAYEQYF

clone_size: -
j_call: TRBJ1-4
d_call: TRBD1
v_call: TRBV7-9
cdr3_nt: TGTGCCAGCAGCCGCGGGACAGACACAGAAAAACTGTTTTTT
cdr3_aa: CASSRGTDTEKLFF

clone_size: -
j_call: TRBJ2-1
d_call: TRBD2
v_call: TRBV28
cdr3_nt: TGTGCCGGCACGGGAGGGCCGGGGGGTGAGCAGTTCTTC
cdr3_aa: CAGTGGPGGEQFF

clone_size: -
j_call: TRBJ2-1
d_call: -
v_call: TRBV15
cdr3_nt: TGTGCCACCAGCAGTCTAAAACAGGTCCCCAATGAGCAGTTCTTC
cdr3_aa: CATSSLKQVPNEQFF

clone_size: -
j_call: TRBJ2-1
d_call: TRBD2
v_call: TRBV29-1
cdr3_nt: TGCAGCGTTTACGTCGTTAGGGCTAGCGGATCCCCTCACTACAATGAGCAGTTCTTC
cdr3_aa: CSVYVVRASGSPHYNEQFF

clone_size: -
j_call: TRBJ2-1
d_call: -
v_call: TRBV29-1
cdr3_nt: TGCAGCGACCACGGACAGAACAATGAGCAGTTCTTC
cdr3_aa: CSDHGQNNEQFF

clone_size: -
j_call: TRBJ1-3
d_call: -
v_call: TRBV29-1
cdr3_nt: TGCAGCGTTGCGGAGAGCTCTGGAAACACCATATATTTT
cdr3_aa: CSVAESSGNTIYF

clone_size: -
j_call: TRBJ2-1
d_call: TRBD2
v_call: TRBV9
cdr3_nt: TGTGCCAGCAGCGTGGGAGTTAGCGGGAGAGGGGATATGGAGCAGTTCTTC
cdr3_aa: CASSVGVSGRGDMEQFF

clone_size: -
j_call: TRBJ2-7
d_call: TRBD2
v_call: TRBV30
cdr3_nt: TGTGCCTGGAGGCCAGGGAGATCACTAGCGGGAGGGGTGGGCGAGCAGTACTTC
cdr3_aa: CAWRPGRSLAGGVGEQYF

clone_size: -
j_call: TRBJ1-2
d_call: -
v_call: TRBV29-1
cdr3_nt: TGCAGCGCTGCCGGACAACTCCCCTGGCGTGGCTACACCTTC
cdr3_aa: CSAAGQLPWRGYTF

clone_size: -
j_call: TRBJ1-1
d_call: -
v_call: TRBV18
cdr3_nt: TGTGCCAGCTCACCACCGGTAACTGGCACTGAAGCTTTCTTT
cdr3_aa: CASSPPVTGTEAFF

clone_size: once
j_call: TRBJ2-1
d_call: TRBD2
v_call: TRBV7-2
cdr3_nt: TGTGCCAGCAGCCGTAGCGGGAGGGGATGCAATGAGCAGTTCTTC
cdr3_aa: CASSRSGRGCNEQFF

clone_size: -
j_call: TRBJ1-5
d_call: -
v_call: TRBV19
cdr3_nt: TGTGCCAGTAGACTCCCCGGACACCACTATCAGCCCCAGCATTTT
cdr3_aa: CASRLPGHHYQPQHF

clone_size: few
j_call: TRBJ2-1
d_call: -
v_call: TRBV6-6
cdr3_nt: TGTGCCAGCAGTTCGGGACTGAACGATGAGCAGTTCTTC
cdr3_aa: CASSSGLNDEQFF

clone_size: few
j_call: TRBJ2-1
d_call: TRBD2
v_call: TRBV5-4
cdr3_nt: TGTGCCAGCAGCTTGGCCGGACTAGCGGGCAAATACAATGAGCAGTTCTTC
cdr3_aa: CASSLAGLAGKYNEQFF

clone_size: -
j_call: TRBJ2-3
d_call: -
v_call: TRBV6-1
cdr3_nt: TGTGCCAGCAGTGACCCACCACAGGCCCTTACGCAGTATTTT
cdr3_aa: CASSDPPQALTQYF

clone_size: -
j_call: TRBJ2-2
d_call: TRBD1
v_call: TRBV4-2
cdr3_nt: TGTGCCAGCAGCCAGATTCCGACAGGGACGAACACCGGGGAGCTGTTTTTT
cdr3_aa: CASSQIPTGTNTGELFF

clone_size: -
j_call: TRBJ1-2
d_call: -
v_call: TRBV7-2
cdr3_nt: TGTGCCAGCAGCTTATATAGGGGAAAGGATGGCTACACCTTC
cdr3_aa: CASSLYRGKDGYTF

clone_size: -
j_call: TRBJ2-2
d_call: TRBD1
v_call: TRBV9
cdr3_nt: TGTGCCAGCAGCGTAGAAAGGGGGCTGAGGACCGGGGAGCTGTTTTTT
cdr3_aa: CASSVERGLRTGELFF

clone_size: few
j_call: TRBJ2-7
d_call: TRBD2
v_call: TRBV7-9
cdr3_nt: TGTGCCAGCAGACCGCCCCTACTAGCGGGAGAATACGAGCAGTACTTC
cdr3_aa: CASRPPLLAGEYEQYF

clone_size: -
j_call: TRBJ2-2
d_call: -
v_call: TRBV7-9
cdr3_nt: TGTGCCAGCAGTCTTCAGACACTGAACACCGGGGAGCTGTTTTTT
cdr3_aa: CASSLQTLNTGELFF

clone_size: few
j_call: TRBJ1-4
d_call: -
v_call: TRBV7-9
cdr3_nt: TGTGCCAGCAGCTCCGCCACATGGGAAAAACTGTTTTTT
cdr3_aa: CASSSATWEKLFF

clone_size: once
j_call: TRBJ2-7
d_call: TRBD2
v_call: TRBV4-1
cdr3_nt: TGCGCCAGCAGCCTTATAGCGGGCTACTACGAGCAGTACTTC
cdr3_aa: CASSLIAGYYEQYF